What follows are 11 T cell receptor beta chains derived from one specimen sequenced in a study of shared T cell receptors in the human thymus. Only in-frame clones appear in the TCRdb table, and some are missing; sequencing was by immunoSEQ multiplex PCR. The sample carries just under 550,000 clones, around 78% recorded once. This sample also appeared in a second study, on human thymus T cells.

Sequences were obtained from thymocytes. These TCRs come from a boy younger than two with a congenital heart defect.

The chain combines TRBV28 with TRBJ2-7; 7 bases are a match to TRBD1. Germline CDR1 is MDHEN and CDR2 is SYDVKM. V trimming: 3 bases; J trimming: 1 base; junction bases outside the gene matches: 9. The CDR3 is 16 amino acids. CDR3 nucleotide sequence: TGTGCCAGCAGTTTCTCGCGGCAGGGGGTATCCTACGAGCAGTACTTC. Amino acids: CASSFSRQGVSYEQYF. Full variable domain (rest looked up from reference TRBV28 and TRBJ2-7): DVKVTQSSRYLVKRTGEKVFLECVQDMDHENMFWYRQDPGLGLRLIYFSYDVKMKEKGDIPEGYSVSREKKERFSLILESASTNQTSMYLCASSFSRQGVSYEQYFGPGTRLTVT.

The chain combines TRBV4-2 with TRBJ2-4; 9 bases match TRBD1. V lost 4 bases and J lost 2; bases outside the gene matches: 6. CDR1 and CDR2 (germline): LGHNA, YNFKEQ. CDR3 length: 16 amino acids. CDR3 coding DNA: TGTGCCAGCAGCCCCTACGGGACAGGGCCCAAAAACATTCAGTACTTC. Its protein is CASSPYGTGPKNIQYF.

The chain is built from TRBV5-6 and TRBJ2-1; 8 nucleotides line up with TRBD2. The trim removed 6 bases at V and 8 bases at J, leaving 7 bases unmatched. Germline-derived CDR1 and CDR2 are SGHDT and YYEEEE. This CDR3 spans 13 amino acids. CDR3 DNA: TGTGCCAGCACTTCACGGGGGGGCTATGAGCAGTTCTTC. This sequence encodes CASTSRGGYEQFF.

This chain joins TRBV11-3 and TRBJ2-1; TRBD2 agrees at 11 bases. CDR1 and CDR2 from the germline V gene are SGHNT and YENEEA. The CDR3 totals 17 residues. The V gene end was trimmed by 2 bases and the J gene end by 8 bases; junction bases not matched to a gene: 11. CDR3 sequence reads: CASSLPLAGGPIDEQFF. The CDR3 region has the DNA TGTGCCAGCAGCTTACCCTTAGCGGGAGGGCCGATCGATGAGCAGTTCTTC.

J is TRBJ2-7 and V is TRBV7-2, with 7 bases that match TRBD2. The trim removed 0 bases at V and 0 bases at J, leaving 8 bases unmatched. This CDR3 is built from 17 residues. Germline CDR1 and CDR2: SGHTA and FQGNSA. CDR3 amino acids: CASSLARGPSGSYEQYF. The CDR3 DNA reads TGTGCCAGCAGCTTAGCGCGCGGTCCTAGCGGCTCCTACGAGCAGTACTTC.

The CDR3, as DNA: TGTGCCAGTAGTATGAGACGGCGGACAGAAACAGATACGCAGTATTTT. Protein product: CASSMRRRTETDTQYF. The rearrangement joins TRBV19 to TRBJ2-3; D possibly corresponds to TRBD1 (6 bases). Trimming left V 3 bases short and J 3 bases short, with 16 bases between. Germline CDR1 reads LNHDA; CDR2 reads SQIVND (reference sequence). The CDR3 is 16 residues long.

V usage is TRBV6-5 and J usage is TRBJ2-7, with TRBD1 matching over 7 bases. The CDR3 loop spans 14 amino acids. V trimming: 0 bases; J trimming: 6 bases; junction bases outside the gene matches: 5. Germline loops: CDR1 MNHEY, CDR2 SVGAGI. CDR3: CASSYSRGRGEQYF. For the CDR3, the DNA is TGTGCCAGCAGTTACTCGAGGGGGCGCGGCGAGCAGTACTTC.

The chain carries TRBV27 and TRBJ1-1, with TRBD1 as a possible D gene (5 bases). With 0 bases removed from V and 4 bases from J, the gap between germline ends came to 6 bases. Germline V gene lookup returns CDR1 MNHEY and CDR2 SMNVEV (reference sequence). The length of the CDR3 is 13 residues. The CDR3 sequence: CASSLSQATEAFF. Here the CDR3 DNA reads TGTGCCAGCAGTTTATCACAGGCCACTGAAGCTTTCTTT.

This chain links TRBV6-1 with TRBJ2-7, with 7 bases fitting TRBD2. The V gene's germline CDR1 is MNHNS and CDR2 SASEGT. The CDR3 loop spans 16 amino acids. V dropped 3 bases and J dropped 1; count of bases not matched to a gene: 9. The DNA of the CDR3 is TGTGCCAGCAGTGATGGGGGGGTCCAGGTGTCCTACGAGCAGTACTTC. This gives the protein CASSDGGVQVSYEQYF.

The chain has TRBV14 and TRBJ2-1, with 12 bases lining up with TRBD2. This CDR3 spans 19 amino acids. The J segment lost 0 bases and the V segment lost 5 bases, leaving 11 bases of the junction unmatched. Per germline, CDR1 SGHDN and CDR2 FVKESK. The CDR3 reads CASSFNGRLAGDSYNEQFF. The CDR3, as DNA: TGTGCCAGCAGCTTCAATGGAAGACTAGCGGGAGACTCCTACAATGAGCAGTTCTTC.

The V and J genes are TRBV5-1 and TRBJ2-2; 7 nucleotides align to TRBD1. The CDR3 runs 15 residues. Germline V gene lookup returns CDR1 SGHRS and CDR2 YFSETQ. The V segment lost 0 bases and the J segment 7 bases; nucleotides outside the gene matches: 6. The CDR3 loop reads CASSLGQGTDGELFF. CDR3 in DNA: TGCGCCAGCAGCTTGGGACAGGGAACAGACGGGGAGCTGTTTTTT. The full variable domain, in which reference TRBV5-1 and TRBJ2-2 provide the parts outside the CDR3, is KAGVTQTPRYLIKTRGQQVTLSCSPISGHRSVSWYQQTPGQGLQFLFEYFSETQRNKGNFPGRFSGRQFSNSRSEMNVSTLELGDSALYLCASSLGQGTDGELFFGEGSRLTVL.